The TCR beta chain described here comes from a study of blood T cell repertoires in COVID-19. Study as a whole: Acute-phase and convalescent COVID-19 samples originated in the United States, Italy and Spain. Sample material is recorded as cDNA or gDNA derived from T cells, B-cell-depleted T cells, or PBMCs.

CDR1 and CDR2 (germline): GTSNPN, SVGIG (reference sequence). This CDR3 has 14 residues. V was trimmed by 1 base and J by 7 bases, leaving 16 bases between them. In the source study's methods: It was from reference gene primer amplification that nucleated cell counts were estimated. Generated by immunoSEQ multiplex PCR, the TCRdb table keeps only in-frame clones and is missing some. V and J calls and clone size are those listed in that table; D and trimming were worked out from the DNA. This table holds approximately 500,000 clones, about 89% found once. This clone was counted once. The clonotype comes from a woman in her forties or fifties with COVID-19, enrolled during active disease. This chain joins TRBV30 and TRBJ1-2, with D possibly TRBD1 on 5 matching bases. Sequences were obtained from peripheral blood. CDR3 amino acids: CAWSAQGAPSGYTF. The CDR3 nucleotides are TGTGCCTGGAGTGCCCAAGGGGCGCCGTCTGGCTACACCTTC.